This is a list of T cell receptor beta chains from one sample in a study of Ad26.COV2.S vaccination and SARS-CoV-2 variants. This table comes from immunoSEQ multiplex PCR, and its TCRdb copy is limited to in-frame clones, with some not included. The repertoire holds about 350,000 clones, around 83% seen once, with roughly 3.1% in the top ten. The specimen was peripheral blood, collected in a trial of Ad26.COV2.S vaccine versus placebo. The receptor source for this set is a person between 18 and 59 years old who received the Ad26.COV2.S COVID-19 vaccine or a placebo. Each CDR3 is given with its conserved first and last residue. D genes are given only for firm matches. Clone size is stated in some rows and not others, as once, few, many or a class when expanded.

D	size	V	J	DNA	CDR3
TRBD1	few	TRBV9	TRBJ1-2	TGTGCCAGCAGCCCCACAGGGGAGGGATCCGGCTACACCTTC	CASSPTGEGSGYTF
NA	NA	TRBV14	TRBJ1-1	TGTGCCAGCAACAGGCGGGGGGGAAGAACTGAAGCTTTCTTT	CASNRRGGRTEAFF
TRBD1	NA	TRBV5-1	TRBJ1-1	TGCGCCAGCAGCCCCTGGACAGGGGCGAACACTGAAGCTTTCTTT	CASSPWTGANTEAFF
TRBD1	NA	TRBV18	TRBJ2-6	TGTGCCAGCTCACCAAGACAGGGGGCCGGGGCCAACGTCCTGACTTTC	CASSPRQGAGANVLTF
NA	NA	TRBV27	TRBJ2-5	TGTGCCAGCAGCCAGTTTTGGGAAGAGACCCAGTACTTC	CASSQFWEETQYF
TRBD1	once	TRBV5-1	TRBJ2-1	TGCGCCAGCAGAGCGGGACAGGGGGCGGTGGATGAGCAGTTCTTC	CASRAGQGAVDEQFF
NA	few	TRBV30	TRBJ1-3	TGTGCCTGGAGTGTAAACGGGAGAAACACCATATATTTT	CAWSVNGRNTIYF
NA	NA	TRBV5-6	TRBJ2-1	TGTGCCAGCAGCCTTCAGCGGGAGCAGTTCTTC	CASSLQREQFF
TRBD1	NA	TRBV28	TRBJ2-4	TGTGCCAGCAACTCCGGGACAGGGGGCTTAGGAGCCAAAAACATTCAGTACTTC	CASNSGTGGLGAKNIQYF
NA	NA	TRBV7-9	TRBJ2-5	TGTGCCAGCAGCATAGGAACGGGAGCCAAACAAGAGACCCAGTACTTC	CASSIGTGAKQETQYF
NA	few	TRBV4-1	TRBJ2-7	TGCGCCAGCAGCCAATGGCTAGGTCTCTACGAGCAGTACTTC	CASSQWLGLYEQYF
TRBD2	NA	TRBV4-1	TRBJ2-4	TGCGCCAGCCCTAGCGGGGGGCTACTAGCCAAAAACATTCAGTACTTC	CASPSGGLLAKNIQYF
NA	NA	TRBV11-2	TRBJ2-5	TGTGCCAGCAGCTTCCCGGGGCTGGAGACCCAGTACTTC	CASSFPGLETQYF
NA	NA	TRBV27	TRBJ2-7	TGTGCCAGCAGGGGGCCCTGGCCCTACGAGCAGTACTTC	CASRGPWPYEQYF
TRBD1	NA	TRBV5-5	TRBJ1-2	TGTGCCAGCAGCTTGCTTGGACAGGAGAACTATGGCTACACCTTC	CASSLLGQENYGYTF
NA	few	TRBV12-5	TRBJ1-6	TGTGCTAGTGGACTCGGACCTCCCACCGAATCCCTCCACTTT	CASGLGPPTESLHF
TRBD1	NA	TRBV2	TRBJ2-3	TGTGCCAGCAGTGGCCCCGGGACAGTGGTTTCAGATACGCAGTATTTT	CASSGPGTVVSDTQYF
NA	NA	TRBV10-3	TRBJ2-7	TGTGCCATCAGTGAGTCTTCGGGGGACTACGAGCAGTACTTC	CAISESSGDYEQYF
NA	NA	TRBV10-3	TRBJ2-5	TGTGCCATCAGTGTCTCCGGGGAGACCCAGTACTTC	CAISVSGETQYF
TRBD2	NA	TRBV7-8	TRBJ2-1	TGTGCCAGCAGCGCCTTAGCGGGGGCCCCTCTTAATGAGCAGTTCTTC	CASSALAGAPLNEQFF
TRBD1	NA	TRBV10-3	TRBJ1-2	TGTGCCATCAGTGATCGGACAGGGACTGGCTATGGCTACACCTTC	CAISDRTGTGYGYTF
NA	once	TRBV7-2	TRBJ1-2	TGTGCCAGCAGCTTAGAGAGGGTATCGCTCGGCTACACCTTC	CASSLERVSLGYTF
TRBD2	NA	TRBV4-2	TRBJ2-1	TGTGCCAGCAGCCATTCTCCAGCGGGAGAGGGGGAGCAGTTCTTC	CASSHSPAGEGEQFF
NA	NA	TRBV2	TRBJ2-7	TGTGCCAGCATCCGGACGCCGATTGGCGACGAGCAGTACTTC	CASIRTPIGDEQYF
TRBD1	NA	TRBV6-5	TRBJ1-2	TGTGCCAGCAGTTACTTGGAGTACAGGGGGCAGGGCTACACCTTC	CASSYLEYRGQGYTF
NA	NA	TRBV18	TRBJ2-1	TGTGCCAGCTCACCAGAAGACTCCTCGCAGTTCTTC	CASSPEDSSQFF
NA	NA	TRBV3-1/TRBV3-2	TRBJ2-1	TGTGCCAGCAGCCAAGTGGGAGGAGGCGAGCAGTTCTTC	CASSQVGGGEQFF
NA	NA	TRBV24-1	TRBJ1-2	TGTGCCACCAGTGATCCCCTATCTTCTGTCTACACCTTC	CATSDPLSSVYTF
NA	NA	TRBV15	TRBJ1-3	TGTGCCACCAGCAGTGGGAGCACCCAACGCTCTGGAAACACCATATATTTT	CATSSGSTQRSGNTIYF
NA	NA	TRBV9	TRBJ2-6	TGTGCCAGCAGCGTAGCCCCAACAAACTCTGGGGCCAACGTCCTGACTTTC	CASSVAPTNSGANVLTF
NA	once	TRBV30	TRBJ1-1	TGTGCCTGGGAGACGGCGAACACTGAAGCTTTCTTT	CAWETANTEAFF
NA	NA	TRBV2	TRBJ2-2	TGTGCCAGCGGGGGGAACACCGGGGAGCTGTTTTTT	CASGGNTGELFF
NA	NA	TRBV7-6	TRBJ2-3	TGTGCCAGCAGCTTAGCGGGTATAGGGGGCACAGATACGCAGTATTTT	CASSLAGIGGTDTQYF
TRBD2	NA	TRBV2	TRBJ2-7	TGTGCCAGCAGTGAATTATTGGTTACTAGCGACGACGAGCAGTACTTC	CASSELLVTSDDEQYF
NA	NA	TRBV3-1/TRBV3-2	TRBJ2-7	TGTGCCAGCAGCGTTTCGTGGCCCTACGAGCAGTACTTC	CASSVSWPYEQYF
NA	NA	TRBV21-1	TRBJ1-3	TGTGCCAGCAGCCTCCGGACGGTCTCTGGAAACACCATATATTTT	CASSLRTVSGNTIYF
NA	once	TRBV30	TRBJ1-1	TGTGCCTGGAGTGATAGCACTGAAGCTTTCTTT	CAWSDSTEAFF
NA	NA	TRBV6-5	TRBJ1-6	TGTGCCAGCAGTTACTCGGGCAGCGGAAATTCACCCCTCCACTTT	CASSYSGSGNSPLHF
TRBD1	NA	TRBV10-1	TRBJ1-5	TGCGCCAGCAGTGAGAGACAGGGGCGTCAGCCCCAGCATTTT	CASSERQGRQPQHF
TRBD2	NA	TRBV11-3	TRBJ2-1	TGTGCCAGCAGCTCAAGCCGCGGGGGGGCTAATGGGGAGCAGTTCTTC	CASSSSRGGANGEQFF
TRBD2	NA	TRBV29-1	TRBJ2-1	TGCAGCGCCAGACTAGCGGGAGGACCCAATGAGCAGTTCTTC	CSARLAGGPNEQFF
NA	NA	TRBV28	TRBJ1-1	TGTGCCAGCATTACTGGGGGTTTCTTTGGCACTGAAGCTTTCTTT	CASITGGFFGTEAFF
NA	few	TRBV9	TRBJ1-5	TGTGCCAGCAGCGTAGAAGGTGATCAGCCCCAGCATTTT	CASSVEGDQPQHF
NA	NA	TRBV7-9	TRBJ1-5	TGTGCCAGCAGCTGGGGAAGCAATCAGCCCCAGCATTTT	CASSWGSNQPQHF
TRBD1	NA	TRBV5-4	TRBJ2-5	TGTGCCAGCAGCTTTTTCGACAGGGACCAAGAGACCCAGTACTTC	CASSFFDRDQETQYF
TRBD2	NA	TRBV7-9	TRBJ2-1	TGTGCCAGCAGGCCAGTCGGGGAGGGTTCCTACAATGAGCAGTTCTTC	CASRPVGEGSYNEQFF
NA	NA	TRBV5-1	TRBJ1-2	TGCGCCAGCAGCTTGGCCGAGGGCATCAACTATGGCTACACCTTC	CASSLAEGINYGYTF
NA	NA	TRBV29-1	TRBJ2-7	TGCAGCGTTGCCGGCCTTATCTCCTACGAGCAGTACTTC	CSVAGLISYEQYF